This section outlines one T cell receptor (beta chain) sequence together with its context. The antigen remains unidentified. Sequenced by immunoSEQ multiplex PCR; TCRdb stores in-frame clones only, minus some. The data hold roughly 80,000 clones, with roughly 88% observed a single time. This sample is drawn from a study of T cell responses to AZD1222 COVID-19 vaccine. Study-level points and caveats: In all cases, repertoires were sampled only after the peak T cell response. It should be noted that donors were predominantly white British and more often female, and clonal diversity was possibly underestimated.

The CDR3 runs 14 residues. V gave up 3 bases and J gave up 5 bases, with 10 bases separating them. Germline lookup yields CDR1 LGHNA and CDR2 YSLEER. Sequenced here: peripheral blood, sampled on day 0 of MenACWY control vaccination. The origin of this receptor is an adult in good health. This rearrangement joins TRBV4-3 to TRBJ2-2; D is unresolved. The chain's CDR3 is CASSHNAGTGELFF. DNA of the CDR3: TGCGCCAGCAGCCATAACGCAGGTACCGGGGAGCTGTTTTTT.